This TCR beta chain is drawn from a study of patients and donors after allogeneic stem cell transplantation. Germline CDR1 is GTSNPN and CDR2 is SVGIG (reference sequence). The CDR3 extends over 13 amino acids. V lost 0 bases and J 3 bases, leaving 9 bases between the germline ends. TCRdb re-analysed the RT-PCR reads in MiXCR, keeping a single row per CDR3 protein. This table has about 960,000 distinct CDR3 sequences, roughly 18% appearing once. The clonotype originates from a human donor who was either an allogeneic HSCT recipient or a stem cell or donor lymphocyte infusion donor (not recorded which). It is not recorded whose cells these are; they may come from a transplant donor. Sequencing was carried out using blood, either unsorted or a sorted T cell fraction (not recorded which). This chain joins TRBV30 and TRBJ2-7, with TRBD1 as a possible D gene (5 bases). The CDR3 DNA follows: TGTGCCTGGAGTGTACAGGTGGGCTACGAGCAGTACTTC. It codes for CAWSVQVGYEQYF.